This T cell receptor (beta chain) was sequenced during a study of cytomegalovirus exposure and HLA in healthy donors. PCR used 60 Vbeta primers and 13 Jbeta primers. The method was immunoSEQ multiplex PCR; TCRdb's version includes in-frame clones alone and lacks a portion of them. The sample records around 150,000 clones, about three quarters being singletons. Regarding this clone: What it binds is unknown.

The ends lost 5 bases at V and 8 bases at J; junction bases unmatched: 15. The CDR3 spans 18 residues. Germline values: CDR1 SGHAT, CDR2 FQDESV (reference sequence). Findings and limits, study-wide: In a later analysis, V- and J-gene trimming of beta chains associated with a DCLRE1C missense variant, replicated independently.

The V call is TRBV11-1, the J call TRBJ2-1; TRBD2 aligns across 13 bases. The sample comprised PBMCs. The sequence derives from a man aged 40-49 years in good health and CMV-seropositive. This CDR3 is CASSPGGRGTSGKDEQFF. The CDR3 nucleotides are TGTGCCAGCAGCCCGGGTGGACGGGGGACTAGCGGGAAGGATGAGCAGTTCTTC.